The T cell receptor beta chain under discussion was sequenced for a study of CD8+CD57+ T cells in acquired aplastic anemia. About the research overall: Sorting CD4+ and CD8+ cells gave DNA averaging 3.2 ug.

TCR beta VDJ and CDR3 profiling used genomic DNA as template. TCRdb reprocessed the reads via MiXCR and lists one record per CDR3 protein. Here the sample spans 150,000 to 200,000 distinct CDR3 sequences, roughly 64% being singletons. The CDR3 has 14 amino acids. Germline values: CDR1 LNHDA, CDR2 SQIVND (reference sequence). Trimming shortened V by 5 bases and J by 4 bases, and 12 bases separated the two germline ends. This clonotype was sampled from a human donor with severe aplastic anemia or a healthy control (not recorded which). Source material: sorted CD4+, CD8+, or CD8+CD57+ T cells (not recorded which) from PBMCs. This rearrangement joins TRBV19 to TRBJ1-5, with D unclear. CDR3 coding DNA: TGTGCCAGTAGTGTTAGGGATTCGAATCAGCCCCAGCATTTT. The encoded protein is CASSVRDSNQPQHF.